This TCR beta chain was sequenced during a study of CD8 T cells in ankylosing spondylitis. Study conclusions and caveats: It appeared that ankylosing spondylitis blood was characterized by a TCR beta motif of fewer than ten highly homologous variants.

The CDR3 has 13 amino acids. Trimming cost V 4 bases and J 3 bases, with 12 bases left between them. Germline V gene lookup returns CDR1 DFQATT and CDR2 SNEGSKA (reference sequence). This clonotype appeared many times. Its target is not known. One entry per CDR3 protein, called by TCRdb with MiXCR from the 5' RACE reads. The table records roughly 250,000 distinct CDR3 sequences, 8.6% of them present only once. The gene calls are TRBV20-1 and TRBJ2-5; unclear D gene. The source material was blood, either unsorted or a sorted T cell fraction (not recorded which). The TCR sequence derives from a male donor with ankylosing spondylitis or in good health (not recorded which). The CDR3 is CSANPLREETQYF. CDR3 nucleotide sequence: TGCAGTGCTAACCCCTTGCGCGAAGAGACCCAGTACTTC.